One and the same sample provided the 21 T cell receptor beta chains below, sequenced in a study of T cell responses to AZD1222 COVID-19 vaccine. TCRdb's table, derived via immunoSEQ multiplex PCR, lists solely in-frame clones and lacks some. The sample holds tens of thousands of clones, under 90% seen once. The sequencing used peripheral blood, collected on day 0 of AZD1222 vaccination. The receptor source for this set is an adult in good health.

This chain links TRBV14 with TRBJ1-1, with D uncertain. The V gene lost 0 bases and the J gene lost 3 bases, with 8 bases spanning the gap. Germline V gene data show CDR1 as SGHDN and CDR2 as FVKESK. The CDR3 has 14 residues. For the CDR3, the DNA is TGTGCCAGCAGCCAAGATTACTTTTACACTGAAGCTTTCTTT. It translates to CASSQDYFYTEAFF. The full variable domain, completed using reference TRBV14 and TRBJ1-1, is EAGVTQFPSHSVIEKGQTVTLRCDPISGHDNLYWYRRVMGKEIKFLLHFVKESKQDESGMPNNRFLAERTGGTYSTLKVQPAELEDSGVYFCASSQDYFYTEAFFGQGTRLTVV.

This chain uses TRBV18 with TRBJ1-1; D is possibly TRBD1 (6 bases). The CDR3 loop spans 14 amino acids. Trimming shortened V by 3 bases and J by 0 bases, and 8 bases separated the two germline ends. Germline CDR1 is KGHSH and CDR2 is LQKENI. The CDR3 region has the DNA TGTGCCAGCTCACCCGGGGGCATGAACACTGAAGCTTTCTTT. Translated: CASSPGGMNTEAFF.

This clone turned up a few times. The chain is built from TRBV29-1 and TRBJ1-1, with 9 bases that match TRBD1. CDR3 length: 19 residues. Looked up from germline, CDR1 is SQVTM and CDR2 is ANQGSEA. With 5 bases clipped from V and 0 bases from J, the junction kept 19 bases outside the gene matches. CDR3 sequence: CSVNNEHRGRVTMNTEAFF. The CDR3 DNA sequence: TGCAGCGTTAACAATGAACACAGGGGGCGCGTTACGATGAACACTGAAGCTTTCTTT.

The CDR3 nucleotides are TGTGCCAGCAGATATTCAGGGGTGGGTGGCTACACCTTC. Translated: CASRYSGVGGYTF. The V call is TRBV27, the J call TRBJ1-2; D might be TRBD1 (6 bases). Between the trimmed V and J ends, which lost 6 bases and 7 bases, there was a span of 15 bases. CDR1 and CDR2 from the germline V gene are MNHEY and SMNVEV (reference sequence). This CDR3 comprises 13 residues.

V usage is TRBV5-1 and J usage is TRBJ2-2, with D hard to call. The CDR3 spans 14 residues. CDR1 and CDR2 (germline): SGHRS, YFSETQ. The germline V and J ends were trimmed by 3 bases and 0 bases, with 6 bases remaining between them. CDR3 sequence reads: CASSSDPNTGELFF. In nucleotides, the CDR3 is TGCGCCAGCAGCTCGGACCCGAACACCGGGGAGCTGTTTTTT.

The V gene is TRBV5-1, the J gene TRBJ2-1; 7 positions agree with TRBD1. The trim removed 4 bases at V and 1 base at J, leaving 5 bases unmatched. CDR1 is SGHRS and CDR2 is YFSETQ in the germline V gene. The CDR3 is 15 amino acids. CDR3 region: CASSLTGISYNEQFF. Here the CDR3 DNA reads TGCGCCAGCAGCCTGACAGGGATTTCCTACAATGAGCAGTTCTTC.

The rearrangement uses TRBV2 and TRBJ1-1; D gene unclear. This CDR3 contains 13 residues. With 6 bases removed from V and 3 bases from J, the gap between germline ends came to 11 bases. CDR1 and CDR2 (germline): SNHLY, FYNNEI. CDR3 residues: CASSTRGDTEAFF. CDR3 nucleotides: TGTGCCAGCAGCACCAGAGGTGACACTGAAGCTTTCTTT.

The count of this clone is one. The chain employs TRBV11-3 and TRBJ1-4, with a tentative D call TRBD1 (5 bases). Germline V lookup: CDR1 SGHNT, CDR2 YENEEA. The V and J ends lost 4 bases and 0 bases respectively, with 18 bases between them. The CDR3 extends over 18 amino acids. DNA for the CDR3: TGTGCCAGCAGCTCGCCTCGCCGGGACTTTGCAACTAATGAAAAACTGTTTTTT. It specifies CASSSPRRDFATNEKLFF. Together with reference TRBV11-3 and TRBJ1-4, the CDR3 gives the full variable domain: EAGVVQSPRYKIIEKKQPVAFWCNPISGHNTLYWYLQNLGQGPELLIRYENEEAVDDSQLPKDRFSAERLKGVDSTLKIQPAELGDSAVYLCASSSPRRDFATNEKLFFGSGTQLSVL.

The chain links TRBV7-9 to TRBJ2-1; 11 bases match TRBD2. In germline, CDR1 is SEHNR, CDR2 FQNEAQ (reference sequence). J was trimmed by 8 bases and V by 5 bases; bases with no gene match: 11. The CDR3 totals 16 residues. CDR3 nucleotide sequence: TGTGCCAGCAGCCTCTTTCTAGCGGGAGGATTTGATGAGCAGTTCTTC. Its protein is CASSLFLAGGFDEQFF.

The J gene is TRBJ2-1, the V gene TRBV4-3, with 11 nucleotides matching TRBD2. Germline values: CDR1 LGHNA, CDR2 YSLEER. CDR3 length: 15 amino acids. V was clipped by 8 bases and J by 7 bases; unmatched bases: 10. The CDR3 region is CASSFSGGARNEQFF. The CDR3 nucleotides read TGCGCCAGCTCCTTTAGCGGGGGGGCTCGGAATGAGCAGTTCTTC.

V is TRBV30 and J is TRBJ1-5; D is unresolved. Germline CDR1 is GTSNPN and CDR2 is SVGIG (reference sequence). Trimming removed 2 bases at V and 4 bases at J, with 12 bases between. This CDR3 comprises 14 residues. CDR3 sequence (DNA): TGTGCCTGGAGTCGAGAGGGCCGAAATCAGCCCCAGCATTTT. Amino acid sequence: CAWSREGRNQPQHF.

In its sample, this clone was seen once. The chain uses TRBV7-9 and TRBJ2-1, with 7 bases that match TRBD1. Germline V gives CDR1 SEHNR, CDR2 FQNEAQ (reference sequence). Trimming removed 2 bases from V and 13 bases from J; junction bases left unmatched: 2. This CDR3 is built from 11 residues. The CDR3 nucleotides are TGTGCCAGCAGCTTAACAGGGGACCAGTTCTTC. Its translation: CASSLTGDQFF. Using reference TRBV7-9 and TRBJ2-1 for the parts outside the CDR3, the full variable domain is DTGVSQNPRHKITKRGQNVTFRCDPISEHNRLYWYRQTLGQGPEFLTYFQNEAQLEKSRLLSDRFSAERPKGSFSTLEIQRTEQGDSAMYLCASSLTGDQFFGPGTRLTVL.

The chain carries TRBV5-1 and TRBJ2-5, with 12 nucleotides matching TRBD2. The V and J ends lost 1 base and 5 bases, in that order; junction bases with no gene match: 6. Germline V gene sequence: CDR1 SGHRS, CDR2 YFSETQ. The CDR3 consists of 16 residues. The CDR3 region has the DNA TGCGCCAGCAGCTTGCTAGCGGGGGGGCCGGGGGAGACCCAGTACTTC. Amino acids: CASSLLAGGPGETQYF.

The rearrangement joins TRBV27 to TRBJ2-1; 7 nucleotides agree with TRBD1. The ends lost 3 bases at V and 10 bases at J; junction bases unmatched: 6. From germline, CDR1 is MNHEY and CDR2 SMNVEV (reference sequence). CDR3 length: 13 amino acids. The CDR3 is CASSFSGTAEQFF. For the CDR3, the DNA is TGTGCCAGCAGTTTTTCGGGGACAGCCGAGCAGTTCTTC.

The V and J genes are TRBV11-1 and TRBJ1-1; perhaps TRBD1 as D (6 bases). Germline V lookup: CDR1 SGHAT, CDR2 FQDESV (reference sequence). The CDR3 has 14 residues. V was trimmed by 4 bases and J by 0 bases, leaving 9 bases between them. The DNA for the CDR3 is TGTGCCAGCAGCTGGGACACGATGAACACTGAAGCTTTCTTT. Amino acid sequence: CASSWDTMNTEAFF. The variable domain in full, completed from reference TRBV11-1 and TRBJ1-1, reads EAEVAQSPRYKITEKSQAVAFWCDPISGHATLYWYRQILGQGPELLVQFQDESVVDDSQLPKDRFSAERLKGVDSTLKIQPAELGDSAMYLCASSWDTMNTEAFFGQGTRLTVV.

The rearrangement links TRBV29-1 to TRBJ1-2, with unresolved D. V lost 7 bases and J lost 7, with 13 bases in between. From germline, CDR1 is SQVTM and CDR2 ANQGSEA. The CDR3 loop spans 11 amino acids. Written as DNA, the CDR3 is TGCAGCGCTGCTGCGGCGGCTGGCTACACCTTC. It translates to CSAAAAAGYTF.

V gene TRBV3-1 (or the pseudogene TRBV3-2) combines with J gene TRBJ1-4; D is perhaps TRBD1 (5 bases). V was pared by 3 bases and J by 1 base, with 18 bases between. Per germline, CDR1 LGHDT and CDR2 YNNKEL (reference sequence). The CDR3 is 18 amino acids. The CDR3 loop is CASSQEGLLRRTNEKLFF. In DNA form, the CDR3 reads TGTGCCAGCAGCCAGGAGGGACTTCTGAGGCGAACTAATGAAAAACTGTTTTTT.

The V gene is TRBV5-6, the J gene TRBJ1-5; D is unresolved. Germline values: CDR1 SGHDT, CDR2 YYEEEE. V was trimmed by 4 bases and J by 6 bases, leaving 11 bases between them. The CDR3 covers 13 residues. CDR3 amino acids: CASSLGTAQPQHF. CDR3 DNA: TGTGCCAGCAGCCTGGGCACGGCTCAGCCCCAGCATTTT.

This chain uses TRBV6-5 with TRBJ1-3; D unclear. The CDR3 length is 12 residues. The germline gives CDR1 MNHEY, CDR2 SVGAGI. V dropped 8 bases and J dropped 9 bases, with 14 bases sitting between them. This CDR3 is CASGENRGTIYF. In nucleotides, the CDR3 is TGTGCCAGCGGCGAGAATAGAGGCACCATATATTTT.

This clone was seen once. This chain uses TRBV7-2 with TRBJ2-7, with unresolved D. The germline CDR1 and CDR2 sequences are SGHTA and FQGNSA. The CDR3 runs to 12 residues. V shed 4 bases and J shed 2 bases, with 6 bases lying between them. The CDR3 sequence: CASSSGPYEQYF. The DNA of the CDR3 is TGTGCCAGCAGCTCCGGGCCCTACGAGCAGTACTTC.

V and J are TRBV29-1 and TRBJ2-5, with TRBD1 identical over 8 bases. The CDR3 is made up of 13 amino acids. The V gene's germline CDR1 is SQVTM and CDR2 ANQGSEA. Unmatched junction bases numbered 4, after V lost 3 bases and J lost 4 bases. CDR3 loop: CSVDLQGVETQYF. The CDR3 nucleotides read TGCAGCGTTGATTTACAGGGGGTAGAGACCCAGTACTTC.